The 29 T cell receptor beta chains listed next were all sequenced from one sample in a study of identical twins. TCRdb processed the 5' RACE reads anew with MiXCR; each CDR3 protein has one entry. Of 450,000 or so distinct CDR3 sequences in the sample, about 13% were seen once. The same data also went into a second study, on yellow fever vaccine responses in identical twins.

Material for sequencing was CD4+ T cells sorted from blood. Receptors originate from a woman aged 18-29 years in good health.

The rearrangement uses TRBV5-1 and TRBJ2-5; D remains ambiguous. V lost 0 bases to trimming and J lost 0 bases, with 6 bases between them. Germline lookup yields CDR1 SGHRS and CDR2 YFSETQ. The CDR3 has 14 amino acids. Written as DNA, the CDR3 is TGCGCCAGCAGCTTGGAGCCGAACCAAGAGACCCAGTACTTC. It specifies CASSLEPNQETQYF.

The gene calls are TRBV6-1 and TRBJ2-5; no clear D. Trimming pared 7 bases from V and 0 bases from J, leaving 15 bases between. The germline CDR1 and CDR2 sequences are MNHNS and SASEGT. The CDR3 is 15 residues long. Here the CDR3 reads CASIGQPSYQETQYF. Written as DNA, the CDR3 is TGTGCCAGCATTGGCCAGCCTTCGTACCAAGAGACCCAGTACTTC.

This clonotype came up a few times. V and J are TRBV20-1 and TRBJ2-2; 7 bases are a match to TRBD1. Germline V lookup: CDR1 DFQATT, CDR2 SNEGSKA (reference sequence). Trimming removed 1 base from V and 3 bases from J; junction bases left unmatched: 14. This CDR3 region has 18 residues. The CDR3 spells CSARAPGVGGWDTGELFF. CDR3 in DNA: TGCAGTGCTAGAGCCCCCGGCGTAGGGGGCTGGGACACCGGGGAGCTGTTTTTT.

The rearrangement links TRBV15 to TRBJ2-1; 9 bases align to TRBD2. From germline, CDR1 is LNHNV and CDR2 YYDKDF (reference sequence). V shed 10 bases and J 3 bases; nucleotides not matched to a gene: 13. There are 16 residues in the CDR3. The CDR3 spells CAIARGGGAVYNEQFF. The CDR3 DNA reads TGTGCCATCGCCCGGGGCGGGGGGGCCGTCTACAATGAGCAGTTCTTC.

This chain joins TRBV5-4 and TRBJ2-2, with D perhaps matching TRBD2 (7 bases). V was shortened by 4 bases and J by 4 bases, with 17 bases between the two germline ends. The CDR3 runs to 16 residues. Looked up from germline, CDR1 is SGHNT and CDR2 is YYREEE (reference sequence). CDR3: CASSIRWRGPTGELFF. CDR3 sequence (DNA): TGTGCCAGCAGCATAAGGTGGCGGGGGCCCACCGGGGAGCTGTTTTTT. Variable domain in full (rest from reference TRBV5-4 and TRBJ2-2): ETGVTQSPTHLIKTRGQQVTLRCSSQSGHNTVSWYQQALGQGPQFIFQYYREEENGRGNFPPRFSGLQFPNYSSELNVNALELDDSALYLCASSIRWRGPTGELFFGEGSRLTVL.

This clonotype was picked up a small number of times. This rearrangement joins TRBV29-1 to TRBJ2-1, with D hard to call. V was clipped by 6 bases and J by 3 bases, with 18 bases between them. The CDR3 covers 15 residues. Looked up from germline, CDR1 is SQVTM and CDR2 is ANQGSEA. In nucleotides, the CDR3 is TGCAGCGTCCCGCCCCCTGGGGTTGGCTACAATGAGCAGTTCTTC. Translating gives CSVPPPGVGYNEQFF.

This clonotype has a handful of counts. The chain links TRBV7-8 to TRBJ1-1; 7 bases fit TRBD1. The V and J ends lost 6 bases and 5 bases, in that order; junction bases with no gene match: 6. The CDR3 spans 13 residues. Germline loops: CDR1 SGHVS, CDR2 FQNEAQ. The CDR3 DNA reads TGTGCCAGCAGTCTCGACAGGGTAACTGAAGCTTTCTTT. Residues: CASSLDRVTEAFF.

The CDR3 DNA sequence: TGTGCCAGCAGCTTAGCTAGCGGTCTCTACAATGAGCAGTTCTTC. Protein product: CASSLASGLYNEQFF. The V call is TRBV7-8, the J call TRBJ2-1, with D maybe TRBD2 (6 bases). The CDR3 has 15 residues. In germline, CDR1 is SGHVS, CDR2 FQNEAQ. The germline V and J ends were trimmed by 0 bases and 3 bases, with 9 bases remaining between them.

This chain uses TRBV7-3 with TRBJ1-1; a weak D match, TRBD1 (5 bases). V lost 5 bases, J lost 4 bases, and 20 bases lay in between. CDR3 length equals 16 residues. Germline V gives CDR1 SGHTA, CDR2 FQGTGA. CDR3 nucleotide sequence: TGTGCCAGCAGCGGAAGGTTTAGGTGGGGGGGCACTGAAGCTTTCTTT. Encoded protein: CASSGRFRWGGTEAFF.

The chain recombines TRBV5-1 with TRBJ2-2; D perhaps matches TRBD1 (5 bases). Per the germline V gene, CDR1 is SGHRS and CDR2 is YFSETQ. This CDR3 is 16 amino acids long. V dropped 1 base and J dropped 0 bases, with 10 bases sitting between them. CDR3: CASSLTGNANTGELFF. The CDR3 nucleotides are TGCGCCAGCAGCTTGACAGGCAACGCGAACACCGGGGAGCTGTTTTTT.

There are a few counts of this clonotype. V and J are TRBV6-1 and TRBJ2-1, with 8 bases identical to TRBD1. The CDR3 is 14 residues long. From germline, CDR1 is MNHNS and CDR2 SASEGT. J gave up 5 bases and V 7 bases, and 7 bases lay outside the gene matches. DNA for the CDR3: TGTGCCAGCACCTCGTCGGACAGGGACAATGAGCAGTTCTTC. The encoded protein is CASTSSDRDNEQFF.

The CDR3 sequence is CASSLEGGRVNNEQFF. DNA of the CDR3: TGTGCCAGCAGCTTAGAGGGCGGGAGGGTGAACAATGAGCAGTTCTTC. The V and J genes are TRBV11-3 and TRBJ2-1, with 9 bases lining up with TRBD2. The CDR3 is 16 residues long. J was trimmed by 5 bases and V by 0 bases; bases with no gene match: 5. The germline gives CDR1 SGHNT, CDR2 YENEEA.

The J gene is TRBJ2-5, the V gene TRBV7-3; no clear D. V lost 1 base and J 6 bases, leaving 15 bases between the germline ends. The CDR3 length is 15 residues. Germline V CDR1 and CDR2: SGHTA, FQGTGA. CDR3 bases: TGTGCCAGCAGCTTAAACGTCCAATCGTCGCAGACCCAGTACTTC. This codes for CASSLNVQSSQTQYF.

This sequence joins TRBV30 and TRBJ2-7, with 7 positions matching TRBD2. V trimming: 3 bases; J trimming: 2 bases; junction bases outside the gene matches: 4. This CDR3 has 13 residues. Germline loops: CDR1 GTSNPN, CDR2 SVGIG (reference sequence). CDR3 nucleotide sequence: TGTGCCTGGAGGGGAGGGAAGACCTACGAGCAGTACTTC. It translates to CAWRGGKTYEQYF.

The sample holds a few counts of this clonotype. The V gene is TRBV3-1, the J gene TRBJ2-4; 9 bases match TRBD1. The germline CDR1 and CDR2 sequences are LGHDT and YNNKEL (reference sequence). The CDR3 loop spans 15 amino acids. V trimming: 3 bases; J trimming: 7 bases; junction bases outside the gene matches: 7. The CDR3 nucleotides read TGTGCCAGCAGCCAGCGGGACAGGGCAGGTAACATTCAGTACTTC. This sequence encodes CASSQRDRAGNIQYF. The whole variable domain, remainder taken from reference TRBV3-1 and TRBJ2-4, is DTAVSQTPKYLVTQMGNDKSIKCEQNLGHDTMYWYKQDSKKFLKIMFSYNNKELIINETVPNRFSPKSPDKAHLNLHINSLELGDSAVYFCASSQRDRAGNIQYFGAGTRLSVL.

This clonotype has only a few counts. This chain links TRBV29-1 with TRBJ2-7; 8 bases map to TRBD1. Trimming took 4 bases from V and 0 from J; bases not matched to a gene: 5. The CDR3 length is 14 residues. Germline V gene sequence: CDR1 SQVTM, CDR2 ANQGSEA. The CDR3 loop is CSVGGTGSSYEQYF. The CDR3 DNA reads as TGCAGCGTTGGGGGGACAGGAAGCTCCTACGAGCAGTACTTC.

The chain has TRBV18 and TRBJ2-7; D is perhaps TRBD1 (6 bases). The V and J ends lost 4 bases and 3 bases respectively, with 13 bases between them. The CDR3 consists of 14 residues. CDR1 and CDR2 from the germline V gene are KGHSH and LQKENI. CDR3 region: CASSLTGKNYEQYF. For the CDR3, the DNA is TGTGCCAGCTCACTCACAGGGAAGAACTACGAGCAGTACTTC.

V gene TRBV7-2 combines with J gene TRBJ2-7, with 7 nucleotides matching TRBD2. Trimming removed 6 bases from V and 0 bases from J; junction bases left unmatched: 8. The CDR3 sequence is 15 residues long. Germline CDR1 reads SGHTA; CDR2 reads FQGNSA. CDR3 region: CASSSGGPPSYEQYF. The DNA of the CDR3 is TGTGCCAGCAGTTCGGGAGGACCTCCCTCCTACGAGCAGTACTTC.

This clonotype turned up a few times. The chain recombines TRBV10-3 with TRBJ1-1; no firm D call. V lost 4 bases, J lost 3 bases, and 9 bases lay in between. The CDR3 runs to 13 residues. Germline V gene lookup returns CDR1 ENHRY and CDR2 SYGVKD. The CDR3 region is CAISGSSDTEAFF. The CDR3 region has the DNA TGTGCCATCAGTGGGAGTTCAGACACTGAAGCTTTCTTT.

This clonotype has a handful of counts. The gene calls are TRBV27 and TRBJ2-1, with 7 bases aligning to TRBD1. This CDR3 has 17 residues. Germline CDR1 reads MNHEY; CDR2 reads SMNVEV (reference sequence). The ends lost 5 bases at V and 3 bases at J; junction bases unmatched: 13. In DNA, the CDR3 is TGTGCCAGCAGTGACGGGAAGACAGGGATTCTCTACAATGAGCAGTTCTTC. Its translation is CASSDGKTGILYNEQFF.

This clonotype was found a few times. This chain joins TRBV20-1 and TRBJ2-1, with a possible D match to TRBD2 (5 bases). Germline loops: CDR1 DFQATT, CDR2 SNEGSKA (reference sequence). Trimming stripped 5 bases from V and 8 bases from J, with 19 bases between. This CDR3 spans 14 amino acids. The CDR3 DNA reads TGCAGTGCTCCCCTCTCGACTAAGATCGATGAGCAGTTCTTC. Its translation is CSAPLSTKIDEQFF.

This clonotype was found many times. The chain couples TRBV28 to TRBJ1-5; no clear D. Germline V gives CDR1 MDHEN, CDR2 SYDVKM. Deletions cut 2 bases from V and 4 bases from J, with 9 bases between. The CDR3 consists of 14 residues. In nucleotides, the CDR3 is TGTGCCAGCAGTTTAGCCCCGGATAATCAGCCCCAGCATTTT. Amino acid sequence: CASSLAPDNQPQHF. The full variable domain, with the rest looked up from reference TRBV28 and TRBJ1-5, is DVKVTQSSRYLVKRTGEKVFLECVQDMDHENMFWYRQDPGLGLRLIYFSYDVKMKEKGDIPEGYSVSREKKERFSLILESASTNQTSMYLCASSLAPDNQPQHFGDGTRLSIL.

The chain couples TRBV12-1 to TRBJ2-7; TRBD1 is taken as the D call from the table, unchecked against the DNA. TRBV12-1 is an annotated pseudogene. This CDR3 has 15 amino acids. The CDR3 is CASSFGAGGSYEQYF. As DNA, the CDR3 is TGTGCCAGCAGCTTTGGGGCAGGGGGATCCTACGAGCAGTACTTC.

The gene calls are TRBV18 and TRBJ2-5, with TRBD2 matching over 8 bases. With V trimmed by 3 bases and J by 1 base, 7 bases remained unmatched. The CDR3 length is 16 residues. The germline gives CDR1 KGHSH, CDR2 LQKENI. The CDR3 DNA follows: TGTGCCAGCTCACCTCTAGCGGGCAGCCCCCAAGAGACCCAGTACTTC. It translates to CASSPLAGSPQETQYF.

This clonotype has a handful of counts. The gene calls are TRBV7-2 and TRBJ2-2; D is possibly TRBD1 or TRBD2 (5 bases each). CDR1 and CDR2 from the germline V gene are SGHTA and FQGNSA. The CDR3 totals 16 residues. V lost 2 bases, J lost 2 bases, and 12 bases lay in between. As DNA, the CDR3 is TGTGCCAGCAGCTTATCCGGGACCCCTAACACCGGGGAGCTGTTTTTT. It encodes CASSLSGTPNTGELFF.

This clonotype has a count of ten or more. The J gene is TRBJ1-5, the V gene TRBV12-3 or TRBV12-4, with 7 bases matching TRBD1. V trimming: 6 bases; J trimming: 5 bases; junction bases outside the gene matches: 7. This CDR3 spans 14 amino acids. CDR3: CASRPGTEDQPQHF. In nucleotides, the CDR3 is TGTGCCAGCAGACCCGGGACAGAAGATCAGCCCCAGCATTTT.

The rearrangement uses TRBV4-3 and TRBJ2-5; 11 bases are a match to TRBD2. The junction had 10 bases not matched to a gene; V was cut back by 0 bases and J by 7 bases. The CDR3 contains 17 residues. Looked up from germline, CDR1 is LGHNA and CDR2 is YSLEER. CDR3 residues: CASSQDGLAGRLGTQYF. Here the CDR3 DNA reads TGCGCCAGCAGCCAAGACGGACTAGCGGGCCGTCTGGGGACCCAGTACTTC.

This clonotype was counted only a few times. The V gene is TRBV18, the J gene TRBJ2-5; 8 bases are shared with TRBD1. Germline-derived CDR1 and CDR2 are KGHSH and LQKENI. With 3 bases clipped from V and 4 bases from J, the junction kept 7 bases outside the gene matches. The CDR3 has 15 amino acids. CDR3 residues: CASSPEQGVRETQYF. The CDR3 coding sequence is TGTGCCAGCTCACCTGAACAGGGGGTGAGAGAGACCCAGTACTTC.

This clonotype has more than one count but fewer than ten. This chain connects TRBV10-1 to TRBJ2-7; weak D call: TRBD2 (6 bases). Trimming pared 1 base from V and 0 bases from J, leaving 16 bases between. In germline, CDR1 is WNHNN, CDR2 SYGVQD (reference sequence). The CDR3 extends over 17 amino acids. CDR3 coding DNA: TGCGCCAGCAGTGAGTATCACCGGGACTCCAACTCCTACGAGCAGTACTTC. It codes for CASSEYHRDSNSYEQYF.